Below are 3 T cell receptor beta chains sequenced from a single sample in a study of low-dose radiotherapy and immunotherapy resistance in tumors. TRAV- and TRBV-specific primers were used for first-strand cDNA, which covered alpha and beta chains. Over approximately 20 PCR cycles, TCRs were amplified from a constant-region primer and V-primer adapter. MiXCR, run by TCRdb on the reads, gives a single entry per CDR3 protein. The table lists fewer than 90,000 distinct CDR3 sequences, roughly 30% of them singletons. As to time point: before trial treatment. Sequencing used PBMCs, obtained before treatment. The receptors stem from a female donor with ovarian cancer.

The V call is TRBV24-1, the J call TRBJ2-7; 7 nucleotides align to TRBD2. The CDR3 length is 14 residues. V lost 6 bases to trimming and J lost 2 bases; unmatched junction nucleotides: 6. Germline-derived CDR1 and CDR2 are KGHDR and SFDVKD. The CDR3 spells CATSRLAAAYEQYF. Written as DNA, the CDR3 is TGTGCCACCAGTAGGCTAGCGGCAGCCTACGAGCAGTACTTC.

This clonotype appeared a single time. One junction end disagrees with the germline gene, perhaps due to a read error. The chain is built from TRBV10-3 and TRBJ2-2; D remains unclear. Germline V lookup: CDR1 ENHRY, CDR2 SYGVKD. The CDR3 is 12 residues long. The CDR3 reads CAVRPETGELFF. CDR3 nucleotide sequence: TGTGCCGTCAGACCAGAAACCGGGGAGCTGTTTTTT.

Worth noting for this clonotype: This sequence is one base from a far larger clone and is likely a read error. CDR3 protein: CASSLSPTEGATKNIQYF. In nucleotides, the CDR3 is TGTGCCAGCAGCTTATCCCCGACAGAGGGCGCGACCAAAAACATTCAGTACTTC. This sequence joins TRBV5-3 and TRBJ2-4, with D perhaps matching TRBD1 or TRBD2 (5 bases each). TRBV5-3 is recorded as an ORF, its role being uncertain. The CDR3 spans 18 residues.